There are many counts of the clone carrying this TCR beta chain. The antigen is unknown. In making TCR beta libraries, quantitative 5'-RACE with molecular barcodes was used. MiXCR was run by TCRdb on the 5' RACE reads, yielding one entry per CDR3 protein. The sample contains tens of thousands of distinct CDR3 sequences, 30% of which appear only once. The data are from a study of CD8 T cells in ankylosing spondylitis. General study results and limits: Researchers report that disease-linked clones proved CD8+ and relatively rare in peripheral blood. Some of these motif variants have turned up before, in reports on reactive arthritis synovial fluid and blood.

Germline CDR1 LNHNV, CDR2 YYDKDF (reference sequence). The V end lost 3 bases, the J end lost 0 bases, and 15 bases lay between the germline ends. This CDR3 comprises 17 residues. The chain uses TRBV15 and TRBJ2-1; tentative D call: TRBD2 (5 bases). Material: synovial fluid, either unsorted or a sorted T cell fraction (not recorded which). The clonotype comes from a male donor with ankylosing spondylitis. CDR3 sequence reads: CATSSPVGESSYNEQFF. The DNA for the CDR3 is TGTGCCACCAGCAGCCCCGTCGGGGAAAGCTCCTACAATGAGCAGTTCTTC.